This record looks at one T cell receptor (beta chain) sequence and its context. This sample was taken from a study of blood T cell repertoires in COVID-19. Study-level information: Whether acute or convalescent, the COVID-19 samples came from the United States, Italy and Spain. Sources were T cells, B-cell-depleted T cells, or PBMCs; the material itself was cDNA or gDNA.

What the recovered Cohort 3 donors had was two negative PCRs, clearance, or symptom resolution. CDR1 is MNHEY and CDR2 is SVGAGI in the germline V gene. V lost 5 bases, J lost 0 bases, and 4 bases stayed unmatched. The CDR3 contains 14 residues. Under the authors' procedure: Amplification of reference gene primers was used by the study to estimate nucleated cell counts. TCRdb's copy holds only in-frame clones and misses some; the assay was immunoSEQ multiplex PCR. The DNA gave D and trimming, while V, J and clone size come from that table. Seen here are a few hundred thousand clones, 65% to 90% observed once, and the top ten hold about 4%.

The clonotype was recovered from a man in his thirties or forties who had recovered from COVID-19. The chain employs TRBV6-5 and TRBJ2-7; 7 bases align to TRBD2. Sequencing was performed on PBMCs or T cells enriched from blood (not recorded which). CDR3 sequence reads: CASSNSGASYEQYF. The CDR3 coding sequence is TGTGCCAGCAGTAACAGCGGGGCCTCCTACGAGCAGTACTTC.